Shown below are 21 T cell receptor beta chains from a single sample sequenced in a study of blood T cell dynamics during melanoma immunotherapy. This table comes from immunoSEQ multiplex PCR, and its TCRdb copy is limited to in-frame clones, with some not included. The table shows approximately 15,000 clones, with approximately 90% occurring only once. Documented time point: week 3, after first cycle of checkpoint inhibitor. The sequenced sample was blood, obtained from a patient treated with checkpoint blockade. These receptors were obtained from a human donor with melanoma.

The rearrangement links TRBV11-2 to TRBJ2-2; D may be TRBD2 (5 bases). This CDR3 spans 15 amino acids. Germline CDR1 SGHAT, CDR2 FQNNGV. V lost 1 base and J lost 2, with 8 bases in between. The DNA of the CDR3 is TGTGCCAGCAGCTTAGGGACTCGAAACACCGGGGAGCTGTTTTTT. The encoded protein is CASSLGTRNTGELFF.

J is TRBJ2-3 and V is TRBV28; tentatively, D is TRBD2 (5 bases). V lost 5 bases and J 2 bases, leaving 20 bases between the germline ends. This CDR3 contains 17 residues. The germline V gene has CDR1 MDHEN and CDR2 SYDVKM. The CDR3 coding sequence is TGTGCCAGCAGTCCGTCCCCCGGGGTCCGGGTCACAGATACGCAGTATTTT. Its protein is CASSPSPGVRVTDTQYF.

The chain employs TRBV7-8 and TRBJ2-7, with D tentatively TRBD2 (5 bases). V dropped 5 bases and J dropped 6 bases, with 14 bases sitting between them. Germline lookup yields CDR1 SGHVS and CDR2 FQNEAQ. CDR3 size: 13 residues. The CDR3 loop reads CASSRRGPVEQYF. DNA for the CDR3: TGTGCCAGCAGCCGCCGCGGGCCTGTCGAGCAGTACTTC.

This sequence joins TRBV5-1 and TRBJ2-4, with a tentative D call TRBD1 (5 bases). CDR3 length: 15 residues. Between the trimmed V and J ends, which lost 4 bases and 1 base, there was a span of 12 bases. Germline CDR1 is SGHRS and CDR2 is YFSETQ. The CDR3 reads CASSQGLGAKNIQYF. CDR3 nucleotide sequence: TGCGCCAGCAGCCAGGGTCTAGGGGCCAAAAACATTCAGTACTTC. Full variable domain (missing parts from reference TRBV5-1 and TRBJ2-4): KAGVTQTPRYLIKTRGQQVTLSCSPISGHRSVSWYQQTPGQGLQFLFEYFSETQRNKGNFPGRFSGRQFSNSRSEMNVSTLELGDSALYLCASSQGLGAKNIQYFGAGTRLSVL.

About this clone itself: At one of its ends the junction is not consistent with the germline gene, which may arise from a read error. The chain has TRBV7-7 and TRBJ2-5, with D possibly being TRBD1 or TRBD2 (5 bases each). Looked up from germline, CDR1 is SSHAT and CDR2 is FNYEAQ (reference sequence). This CDR3 contains 15 residues. For the CDR3, the DNA is TGTGCTAGCAGCCCTACCGGGACGATCCAAGAGACCCAGTACTTC. Protein sequence: CASSPTGTIQETQYF. The complete variable domain, with remaining parts taken from reference TRBV7-7 and TRBJ2-5, reads GAGVSQSPRYKVTKRGQDVTLRCDPISSHATLYWYQQALGQGPEFLTYFNYEAQPDKSGLPSDRFSAERPEGSISTLTIQRTEQRDSAMYRCASSPTGTIQETQYFGPGTRLLVL.

The chain links TRBV7-2 to TRBJ2-5; perhaps TRBD2 as D (5 bases). The germline V gene encodes CDR1 SGHTA and CDR2 FQGNSA. V lost 3 bases and J 3 bases, leaving 8 bases between the germline ends. The CDR3 contains 13 residues. This CDR3 is CASSLGAEETQYF. The DNA for the CDR3 is TGTGCCAGCAGCTTGGGAGCAGAAGAGACCCAGTACTTC.

The chain carries TRBV4-2 and TRBJ2-2; D unresolved. V lost 4 bases to trimming and J lost 1 base, with 1 base between them. This CDR3 is 12 amino acids long. Germline CDR1 LGHNA, CDR2 YNFKEQ. CDR3 nucleotide sequence: TGTGCCAGCAGCCTGAACACCGGGGAGCTGTTTTTT. Its protein is CASSLNTGELFF.

V usage is TRBV2 and J usage is TRBJ2-2; 8 bases align to TRBD2. V was pared by 9 bases and J by 1 base, with 4 bases of the junction left unmatched. The germline V gene has CDR1 SNHLY and CDR2 FYNNEI. CDR3 length equals 14 residues. The CDR3 DNA is TGTGCCAGTAAACTAGCGGAGAACACCGGGGAGCTGTTTTTT. It codes for CASKLAENTGELFF.

The chain combines TRBV19 with TRBJ2-3; perhaps TRBD2 as D (6 bases). Trimming stripped 9 bases from V and 1 base from J, with 14 bases between. In germline, CDR1 is LNHDA, CDR2 SQIVND (reference sequence). The CDR3 consists of 14 residues. For the CDR3, the DNA is TGTGCCAGCGCGGTAAAGCGGGGCACAGATACGCAGTATTTT. Its translation: CASAVKRGTDTQYF.

Only one count was recorded for this clone. This rearrangement joins TRBV27 to TRBJ2-5; D uncertain. The CDR3 runs to 13 residues. The V end was cut by 2 bases, the J end by 4 bases, with 8 bases between. In germline, CDR1 is MNHEY, CDR2 SMNVEV (reference sequence). The CDR3: CASSLGQLETQYF. DNA of the CDR3: TGTGCCAGCAGTTTAGGGCAACTAGAGACCCAGTACTTC.

This chain uses TRBV6-1 with TRBJ2-7; 10 nucleotides match TRBD2. The germline gives CDR1 MNHNS, CDR2 SASEGT. There are 15 residues in the CDR3. The V gene end was trimmed by 7 bases and the J gene end by 1 base; junction bases not matched to a gene: 7. CDR3 nucleotide sequence: TGTGCCAGCATCGGGACTAGCGTTCGGTCCTACGAGCAGTACTTC. It specifies CASIGTSVRSYEQYF.

The genes are TRBV7-3 and TRBJ2-1; D not certain. Per germline, CDR1 SGHTA and CDR2 FQGTGA. Trimming removed 3 bases from V and 0 bases from J, with 6 bases in between. There are 14 residues in the CDR3. For the CDR3, the DNA is TGTGCCAGCAGCTTGTCGGGCTCCTACAATGAGCAGTTCTTC. Residues: CASSLSGSYNEQFF.

The V and J genes are TRBV5-1 and TRBJ2-5; perhaps TRBD2 as D (6 bases). CDR3 size: 14 residues. Trimming took off 0 bases at V and 2 bases at J, with 8 bases between the two ends. Germline values: CDR1 SGHRS, CDR2 YFSETQ. DNA of the CDR3: TGCGCCAGCAGCTTGGGCGGGGTTCAAGAGACCCAGTACTTC. It translates to CASSLGGVQETQYF. Drawing the rest from reference TRBV5-1 and TRBJ2-5, the complete variable domain is KAGVTQTPRYLIKTRGQQVTLSCSPISGHRSVSWYQQTPGQGLQFLFEYFSETQRNKGNFPGRFSGRQFSNSRSEMNVSTLELGDSALYLCASSLGGVQETQYFGPGTRLLVL.

This chain links TRBV14 with TRBJ2-1; D is possibly TRBD2 (6 bases). The CDR3 sequence is 15 residues long. Germline CDR1 and CDR2: SGHDN and FVKESK. The V gene lost 0 bases and the J gene lost 9 bases, with 15 bases spanning the gap. Here the CDR3 DNA reads TGTGCCAGCAGCCAAGAAACCGGAGGGCCAGGTGAGCAGTTCTTC. Amino acids: CASSQETGGPGEQFF.

This clone was recorded once. The chain recombines TRBV4-3 with TRBJ1-3; 12 nucleotides align to TRBD1. Germline loops: CDR1 LGHNA, CDR2 YSLEER. Trimming at V came to 3 bases and at J to 3 bases, leaving 6 bases not matched to a gene. The CDR3 covers 17 residues. The CDR3 sequence: CASSQTGTGGFGNTIYF. CDR3 coding DNA: TGCGCCAGCAGCCAGACCGGGACAGGGGGCTTTGGAAACACCATATATTTT.

The chain combines TRBV11-3 with TRBJ2-1; D is perhaps TRBD1 or TRBD2 (7 bases each). The CDR3 has 13 amino acids. Germline CDR1 and CDR2: SGHNT and YENEEA. The V and J ends lost 7 bases and 9 bases respectively, with 16 bases between them. The CDR3, as DNA: TGTGCCAGCAAAAAGGCAGGGGGGGGTGAGCAGTTCTTC. Encoded protein: CASKKAGGGEQFF.

The chain links TRBV18 to TRBJ1-1, with D possibly TRBD1 on 5 matching bases. CDR3 length equals 13 residues. V lost 6 bases to trimming and J lost 7 bases, with 15 bases between them. Germline V gene lookup returns CDR1 KGHSH and CDR2 LQKENI. DNA of the CDR3: TGTGCCAGCTCCCGCACCGGGGGTAATGAAGCTTTCTTT. Its protein is CASSRTGGNEAFF. Full variable domain (outside the CDR3, taken from reference TRBV18 and TRBJ1-1): NAGVMQNPRHLVRRRGQEARLRCSPMKGHSHVYWYRQLPEEGLKFMVYLQKENIIDESGMPKERFSAEFPKEGPSILRIQQVVRGDSAAYFCASSRTGGNEAFFGQGTRLTVV.

This clone was recorded a few times. The rearrangement uses TRBV6-6 and TRBJ2-5; TRBD1 or TRBD2 may be the D gene (5 bases each). CDR1 MNHNY and CDR2 SVGAGI come from the germline V gene (reference sequence). Trimming pared 6 bases from V and 1 base from J, leaving 15 bases between. The CDR3 is made up of 15 amino acids. CDR3 residues: CASSPPPGRQETQYF. CDR3 nucleotides: TGTGCCAGCAGCCCCCCCCCGGGGCGCCAAGAGACCCAGTACTTC.

This clone was recorded once. The J gene is TRBJ1-2, the V gene TRBV5-1; the match to TRBD1 covers 7 bases. This CDR3 contains 13 residues. Germline CDR1 is SGHRS and CDR2 is YFSETQ. V was clipped by 5 bases and J by 6 bases; unmatched bases: 7. The CDR3, as DNA: TGCGCCAGCAGATCGACAGGGAACAATGGCTACACCTTC. Its protein is CASRSTGNNGYTF.

Details on this clone: The same CDR3 also results from other DNA sequences found in this sample. V and J are TRBV28 and TRBJ1-4, with 7 bases aligning to TRBD1. Germline-derived CDR1 and CDR2 are MDHEN and SYDVKM. The CDR3 covers 15 residues. V shed 8 bases, J shed 8 bases, and the junction held 14 bases outside the gene matches. CDR3: CASLSRTGVGEKLFF. The CDR3 coding sequence is TGTGCCAGCCTATCTCGAACAGGGGTAGGGGAAAAACTGTTTTTT.

This clone was found once. The CDR3 region has the DNA TGCGCCAGTAAGACTAGCGGGAGGTCGGATACGCAGTATTTT. It is translated as CASKTSGRSDTQYF. The chain has TRBV5-1 and TRBJ2-3, with 13 bases identical to TRBD2. CDR1 is SGHRS, CDR2 YFSETQ, per germline. The V gene end was trimmed by 8 bases and the J gene end by 6 bases; junction bases not matched to a gene: 6. The CDR3 extends over 14 amino acids.